The rows below give T cell receptor beta chains drawn from one sample of a study of T cell changes during pregnancy in multiple sclerosis. Generated by immunoSEQ multiplex PCR, the TCRdb table keeps only in-frame clones and is missing some. This sample yields 10,000 to 13,000 clones, of which around nine tenths are seen a single time; roughly 5% belongs to the top ten. Here the sequenced sample was CD8+ T cells from peripheral blood mononuclear cells, taken in the first trimester of pregnancy. These receptors were collected from a female donor in good health, enrolled as a control in a pregnancy study. CDR3s leave out the opening cysteine and the closing phenylalanine or tryptophan. Clone size is given for some rows only: seen once, a few or many times, or a class if the clone is expanded.

abundance	v_gene	j_gene	CDR3aa
.	TRBV7-2	TRBJ2-5	ASSSRLGTGWETQY
once	TRBV4-3	TRBJ1-1	ASSQDPGGNTEAF
.	TRBV27	TRBJ1-1	ASSPGQTNTEAF
.	TRBV6-1	TRBJ1-2	ASSSGESYGYT
.	TRBV29-1	TRBJ1-1	SVKPDRRGTEAF
.	TRBV14	TRBJ1-2	ASSSQGAGVYGYT
.	TRBV7-8	TRBJ2-2	ASSLGRGLAIGELF
.	TRBV19	TRBJ2-7	ASSSGLTYEQY
.	TRBV6-4	TRBJ2-3	ASSDGTSGGAADTQY
.	TRBV7-3	TRBJ1-2	ASSAYLVGYT
.	TRBV14	TRBJ2-5	ASSQRGQYQETQY
few	TRBV23-1	TRBJ1-2	ASSLGRAKGYT
.	TRBV5-4	TRBJ1-2	ASSFADRGDGYT
.	TRBV7-6	TRBJ1-5	ASSLGRGTEPQH
.	TRBV2	TRBJ1-1	ASRGAEAF
.	TRBV5-8	TRBJ1-5	ASSTDRRHSNQPQH
.	TRBV6-5	TRBJ1-1	ASRPIGGNTEAF
.	TRBV7-3	TRBJ1-2	ASSFTGGAGGYT
once	TRBV29-1	TRBJ1-2	SVGGDSPSNYGYT
.	TRBV29-1	TRBJ2-1	SGGDNEQF
.	TRBV5-1	TRBJ2-7	ASSSPGGGYEQY
.	TRBV5-6	TRBJ2-3	ASSLVGGGRTDTQY
.	TRBV6-5	TRBJ2-7	ASSNRDRGYEQY
.	TRBV9	TRBJ1-6	ASSPDGGGNSPLH
.	TRBV7-9	TRBJ2-7	ASSLDWLLRVGEQY
.	TRBV6-4	TRBJ2-6	ASSGGDTYSGANVLT
.	TRBV4-2	TRBJ2-3	ASSPHEGAGTDTQY
.	TRBV28	TRBJ1-1	ASSFYTGGLSLEAF
.	TRBV7-7	TRBJ2-5	ASSSGIAGAMSQETQY
.	TRBV27	TRBJ1-1	ASRPPDTVNTEAF
.	TRBV27	TRBJ1-1	ASSHRTDSYTEAF
.	TRBV5-1	TRBJ2-3	ASSEDLQTSTDTQY
medium-sized	TRBV7-9	TRBJ1-2	ASSLSRDSFNYGYT
.	TRBV10-1	TRBJ2-7	ASSSLQGPSYEQY
.	TRBV27	TRBJ2-2	ASSPQNTGELF
.	TRBV7-2	TRBJ1-3	ASSPKAGAGNTIY
.	TRBV6-6	TRBJ1-6	ASRQDSSLGPLH
.	TRBV25-1	TRBJ2-1	ASSEYGDGQF
.	TRBV4-1	TRBJ2-7	ASSQQDNQRGAYEQY
.	TRBV6-4	TRBJ2-3	ASSGSLAGGPDTQY
.	TRBV5-1	TRBJ1-1	ASSSTFEAF
.	TRBV7-9	TRBJ2-3	ASSLIDGGYSTDTQY
.	TRBV27	TRBJ2-7	ASSSYRPDRNYEQY
.	TRBV5-1	TRBJ1-2	ASSSGQGGRSDGYT
.	TRBV4-2	TRBJ1-1	ASRQRTGENTEAF
.	TRBV2	TRBJ1-5	ASSESDSRNQPQH
.	TRBV6-5	TRBJ1-1	ASSYSSDKLNTEAF
.	TRBV9	TRBJ2-2	ASSVASGGSGELF
.	TRBV27	TRBJ1-1	ASNYGQQAF
.	TRBV7-3	TRBJ2-1	ASSYSGGANEQF
.	TRBV7-6	TRBJ2-1	ASSLSGVSYNEQF
.	TRBV7-3	TRBJ1-1	ASSLSLGEGTEAF
.	TRBV5-1	TRBJ1-2	ASSLGRSGTGGGYT
.	TRBV11-2	TRBJ2-1	ASRGSSYNEQF
few	TRBV6-5	TRBJ1-5	ASSYGQGGNQPQH
.	TRBV2	TRBJ2-2	ASSEGGAGTGELF
.	TRBV19	TRBJ2-1	ASSFVSGGYNEQF
.	TRBV5-1	TRBJ2-6	ASSPRLAGGTGANVLT
.	TRBV6-5	TRBJ1-6	ASSYTLRDSPLH
.	TRBV27	TRBJ2-7	ASSPGQTYEQY